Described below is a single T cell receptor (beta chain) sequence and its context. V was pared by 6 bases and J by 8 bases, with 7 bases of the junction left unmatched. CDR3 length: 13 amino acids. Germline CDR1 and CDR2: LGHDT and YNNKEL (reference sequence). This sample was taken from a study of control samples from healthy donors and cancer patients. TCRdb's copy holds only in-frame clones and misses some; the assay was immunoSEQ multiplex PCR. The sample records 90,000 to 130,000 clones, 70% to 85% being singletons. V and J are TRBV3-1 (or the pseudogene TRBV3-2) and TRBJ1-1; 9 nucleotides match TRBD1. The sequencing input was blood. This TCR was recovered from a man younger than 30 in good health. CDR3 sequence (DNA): TGTGCCAGCAGAACACTTGGGACAGGGGAAGCTTTCTTT. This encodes CASRTLGTGEAFF.